These T cell receptor beta chains were read from a single sample in a study of OX40 agonist ivuxolimab in advanced cancers. TCRdb's copy holds only in-frame clones and misses some; the assay was immunoSEQ multiplex PCR. The table has about 7,300 clones, roughly 80% seen once; the top ten hold 73%. The sequencing used CD4+ or CD8+ T cells sorted from blood, collected in a trial of the OX40 agonist ivuxolimab. The receptors were gathered from an adult with an advanced solid tumor such as melanoma, head and neck, liver or kidney cancer. Each CDR3 is given with its conserved first and last residue. A D gene is named only where the DNA matches it firmly. Clone size is given for some rows only: seen once, a few or many times, or a class if the clone is expanded.

v_gene	d_gene	abundance	j_gene	CDR3nt	CDR3aa
TRBV29-1	NA	NA	TRBJ1-2	TGCAGCGTTACAGGCAGGGAGGACTATGGCTACACCTTC	CSVTGREDYGYTF
TRBV27	NA	NA	TRBJ2-1	TGTGCCAGCAGTTTTACAGGGAGGAATGAGCAGTTCTTC	CASSFTGRNEQFF
TRBV15	TRBD2	NA	TRBJ2-1	TGTGCCACCAGCAGAGATCCTAGCGGGGGGGTAGATGAGCAGTTCTTC	CATSRDPSGGVDEQFF
TRBV5-1	NA	NA	TRBJ2-1	TGCGCCAGCAGCCAGTCGGGGAACTCCTACAATGAGCAGTTCTTC	CASSQSGNSYNEQFF
TRBV7-6	NA	NA	TRBJ1-4	TGTGCCAGCAGCTTAGCGGCAGGGGAGCAAGAAAAACTGTTTTTT	CASSLAAGEQEKLFF
TRBV30	NA	NA	TRBJ1-5	TGTGCCTGGGAGAGTGGGGCCGGGGGCAATCAGCCCCAGCATTTT	CAWESGAGGNQPQHF
TRBV27	TRBD1	NA	TRBJ1-2	TGTGCCAGCAGCATCCTACAGGGGGCTCCGGGAGGCTACACCTTC	CASSILQGAPGGYTF
TRBV2	NA	NA	TRBJ2-1	TGTGCCAGCAGTCGGACTTATTATGAGCAGTTCTTC	CASSRTYYEQFF
TRBV20-1	NA	NA	TRBJ1-2	TGCAGTGCTATTCTAGATGGCTACACCTTC	CSAILDGYTF
TRBV7-9	NA	NA	TRBJ1-1	TGTGCCAGCAGCAGGAACACTGAAGCTTTCTTT	CASSRNTEAFF
TRBV10-2	NA	once	TRBJ2-2	TGCGCCAGCAGTGAGTCGGGCCTGACCACCGGGGAGCTGTTTTTT	CASSESGLTTGELFF
TRBV4-2	TRBD2	NA	TRBJ2-7	TGTGCCAGCAGCCAAGGGGGACTAGCTGGTCGCGAGCAGTACTTC	CASSQGGLAGREQYF
TRBV6-4	NA	NA	TRBJ2-7	TGTGCCAGCAGTGAGTTTGCGGGGTACGAGCAGTACTTC	CASSEFAGYEQYF
TRBV27	NA	NA	TRBJ1-6	TGTGCCAGCAGTTCGGCGGGCTCGGAGGGGAATTCACCCCTCCACTTT	CASSSAGSEGNSPLHF
TRBV6-1	NA	few	TRBJ1-5	TGTGCCAGCAGTGCCCGGTCCAATCAGCCCCAGCATTTT	CASSARSNQPQHF
TRBV27	TRBD1	NA	TRBJ1-1	TGTGCCAGCAGTTTATCCGGGACAGGGGGAGAAGCTTTCTTT	CASSLSGTGGEAFF
TRBV7-9	NA	NA	TRBJ1-1	TGTGCCAGCAGCCGCGGGGGCGCTGAAGCTTTCTTT	CASSRGGAEAFF
TRBV9	TRBD2	NA	TRBJ2-5	TGTGCCAGCAGCCCCAGCGGGGGGCCTGAGACCCAGTACTTC	CASSPSGGPETQYF
TRBV7-9	TRBD2	medium-sized	TRBJ2-1	TGTGCCAGCAGCATACTAGCGGGGGGGACAGATGAGCAGTTCTTC	CASSILAGGTDEQFF
TRBV30	NA	NA	TRBJ1-1	TGTGCCCGAGAATCGACAGAGAACACTGAAGCTTTCTTT	CARESTENTEAFF
TRBV5-6	NA	NA	TRBJ1-3	TGTGCCAGCAGCTTCGTGGAACCTGGAAACACCATATATTTT	CASSFVEPGNTIYF
TRBV19	NA	NA	TRBJ2-7	TGTGCCAGTAGTATAGGGTCTGTCTCCGAGCAGTACTTC	CASSIGSVSEQYF
TRBV9	TRBD2	medium-sized	TRBJ2-1	TGTGCCAGCAGCGCGAGCGGGGCCCCCTACAATGAGCAGTTCTTC	CASSASGAPYNEQFF
TRBV5-1	NA	NA	TRBJ1-1	TGCGCCAGCAGCTTGGGTCCCGGGGGAGGAATGCCTGAAGCTTTCTTT	CASSLGPGGGMPEAFF
TRBV7-9	TRBD1	NA	TRBJ1-2	TGTGCCAGCAGCGGAGACCGGGACAGGGTATTTGGCTACACCTTC	CASSGDRDRVFGYTF
TRBV10-3	NA	NA	TRBJ1-5	TGTGCCATCAGTGAGGGGGCAAGCAATCAGCCCCAGCATTTT	CAISEGASNQPQHF
TRBV6-5	NA	NA	TRBJ2-1	TGTGCCAGCAGTTACTCGATCGGGTCGCGTCACGGTGAGCAGTTCTTC	CASSYSIGSRHGEQFF
TRBV5-5	NA	NA	TRBJ1-2	TGTGCCAGCAGCCCCAGCGTAGTCGATGGCTACACCTTC	CASSPSVVDGYTF
TRBV18	NA	once	TRBJ2-3	TGTGCCAGCTCACCCGGAGATTACACAGATACGCAGTATTTT	CASSPGDYTDTQYF
TRBV6-5	NA	once	TRBJ1-2	TGTGCCAGCAGTTACTCAACCGGACAGCTCCTATATGGCTACACCTTC	CASSYSTGQLLYGYTF
TRBV5-5	NA	NA	TRBJ2-7	TGTGCCAGCAGCCACGGCTACGAGCAGTACTTC	CASSHGYEQYF
TRBV2	TRBD1	NA	TRBJ1-5	TGTGCCAGCAGTGGCCCTTGGGACAGGGGGCCTTACAATCAGCCCCAGCATTTT	CASSGPWDRGPYNQPQHF
TRBV6-5	NA	NA	TRBJ1-1	TGTGCCAGCAGTTACTCGGCCTGGGGAAGAAACACTGAAGCTTTCTTT	CASSYSAWGRNTEAFF
TRBV15	TRBD1	NA	TRBJ2-7	TGTGCCACCAGAGAAGACAGGGGGCGCTACGAGCAGTACTTC	CATREDRGRYEQYF
TRBV6-6	NA	NA	TRBJ2-3	TGTGCCAGCAGTTGGAAGGGAGTTAGCACAGATACGCAGTATTTT	CASSWKGVSTDTQYF
TRBV7-9	TRBD1	few	TRBJ2-7	TGTGCCACATCGGGACAGAAAGCATACGAGCAGTACTTC	CATSGQKAYEQYF
TRBV7-9	TRBD1	NA	TRBJ1-4	TGTGCCAGCAGCCAGCGGGACAGGGGACTCGAAAAACTGTTTTTT	CASSQRDRGLEKLFF
TRBV7-9	TRBD1	once	TRBJ2-7	TGTGCCAGCAGCTTACACTTTCTGGGAGGGACAGGGTCTGGCTACGAGCAGTACTTC	CASSLHFLGGTGSGYEQYF
TRBV27	NA	NA	TRBJ2-2	TGTGCCAGCAGTTTAGGACTCACCGGGGAGCTGTTTTTT	CASSLGLTGELFF
TRBV5-1	NA	NA	TRBJ2-7	TGCGCCAGCAGCTTGGGGACAAATTACGAGCAGTACTTC	CASSLGTNYEQYF
TRBV7-6	NA	NA	TRBJ1-1	TGTGCCAGCAGCTTACGACCAGGGGCGAACACTGAAGCTTTCTTT	CASSLRPGANTEAFF
TRBV5-1	TRBD1	NA	TRBJ1-1	TGCGCCAGCAGCTTGGGACAGGGTGTAGGTGAAGCTTTCTTT	CASSLGQGVGEAFF
TRBV6-5	NA	once	TRBJ2-2	TGTGCCAGCAGTTACAAGGGGTCTGGGGAGCTGTTTTTT	CASSYKGSGELFF
TRBV29-1	TRBD1	NA	TRBJ1-2	TGCAGCGTGCCGGGACAGGGGGCACCTAACTATGGCTACACCTTC	CSVPGQGAPNYGYTF
TRBV4-1	TRBD1	NA	TRBJ1-4	TGCGCCAGCAGCCAAGTTCCGGGACAGGCTAATGAAAAACTGTTTTTT	CASSQVPGQANEKLFF
TRBV6-4	TRBD2	few	TRBJ2-3	TGTGCCAGCAGTGACGCGGGGGGGAGCACAGATACGCAGTATTTT	CASSDAGGSTDTQYF
TRBV20-1	NA	hyperexpanded	TRBJ1-1	TGCAGTGTGAGAGGGGGGTCTGAAGCTTTCTTT	CSVRGGSEAFF
TRBV27	NA	once	TRBJ1-2	TGTGCCAGCAGTCTGGACGGAAAGTATGGCTACACCTTC	CASSLDGKYGYTF
TRBV5-1	TRBD1	NA	TRBJ2-1	TGCGCCAGCAGCTTGGGCCCCTTGGGACAGGACTCCTACAATGAGCAGTTCTTC	CASSLGPLGQDSYNEQFF
TRBV5-1	NA	NA	TRBJ1-1	TGCGCCAGCAGCTTGCAGGGTTTTAATGAAGCTTTCTTT	CASSLQGFNEAFF
TRBV2	NA	few	TRBJ1-2	TGTGCCAGCAGCGGGGGACACTCCTATGGCTACACCTTC	CASSGGHSYGYTF